Listed here is a single T cell receptor (beta chain). Antigen specificity is unknown. The input for sorted-subset replicate PCRs was around 0.2 ug DNA, approximately 30,000 T cell genomes. Clones were read by immunoSEQ multiplex PCR, and TCRdb kept only the in-frame ones, dropping some. The sample has some 630,000 clones, 90% to 97% seen once. Naive CD8 isolation took CD45RO-negative cells positively selected for CCR7 and excluded terminally differentiated effector memory CD45RA+ cells. The ends were cut back, 0 bases at V and 9 bases at J, with 7 bases in the middle. The CDR3 runs to 12 residues. Germline loops: CDR1 SGHDT, CDR2 YYEEEE. The sample comes from a study of shared clonotypes between healthy human individuals. At the level of the study: Per donor, CD8 memory used one plate, CD8 naive used two, CD4 memory used three and CD4 naive used three. The study, taken as a whole, reports: Few donors restricted represented genetic and exposure-history diversity.

This chain connects TRBV5-6 to TRBJ2-1, with D unresolved. The sequenced material came from naive CD8+ T cells sorted from blood. The receptor's source is a woman aged 25 to 39 in good health. The CDR3 reads CASSLVGVEQFF. The CDR3 DNA reads as TGTGCCAGCAGCTTGGTAGGCGTTGAGCAGTTCTTC.